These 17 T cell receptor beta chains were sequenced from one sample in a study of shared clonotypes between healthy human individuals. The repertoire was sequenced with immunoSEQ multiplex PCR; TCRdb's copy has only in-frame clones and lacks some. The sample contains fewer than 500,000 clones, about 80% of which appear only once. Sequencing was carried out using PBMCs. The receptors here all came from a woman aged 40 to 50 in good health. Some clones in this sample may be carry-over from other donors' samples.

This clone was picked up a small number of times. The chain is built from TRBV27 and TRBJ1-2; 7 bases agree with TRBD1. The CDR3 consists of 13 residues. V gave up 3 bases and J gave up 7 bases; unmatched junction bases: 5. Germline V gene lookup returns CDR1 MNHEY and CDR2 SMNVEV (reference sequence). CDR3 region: CASSFPDRVGYTF. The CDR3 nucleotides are TGTGCCAGCAGTTTCCCTGACAGGGTTGGCTACACCTTC.

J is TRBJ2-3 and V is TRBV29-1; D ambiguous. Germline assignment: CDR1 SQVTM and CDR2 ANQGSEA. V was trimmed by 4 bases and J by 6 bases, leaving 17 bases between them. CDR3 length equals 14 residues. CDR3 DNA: TGCAGCGTTGCCGAGGACCCCAGAGTTGATACGCAGTATTTT. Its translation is CSVAEDPRVDTQYF.

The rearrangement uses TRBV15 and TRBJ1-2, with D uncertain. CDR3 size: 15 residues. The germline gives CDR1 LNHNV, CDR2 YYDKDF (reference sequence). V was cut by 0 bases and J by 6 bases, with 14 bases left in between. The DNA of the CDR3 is TGTGCCACCAGCAGAGATCTTGGCAGAAATAATGGCTACACCTTC. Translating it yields CATSRDLGRNNGYTF.

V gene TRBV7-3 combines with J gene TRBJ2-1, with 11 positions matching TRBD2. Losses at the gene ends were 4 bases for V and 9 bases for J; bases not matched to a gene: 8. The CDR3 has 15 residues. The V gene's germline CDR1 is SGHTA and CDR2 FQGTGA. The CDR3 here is CASSSLAGGQGEQFF. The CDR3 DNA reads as TGTGCCAGCAGCTCTCTAGCGGGAGGTCAGGGTGAGCAGTTCTTC.

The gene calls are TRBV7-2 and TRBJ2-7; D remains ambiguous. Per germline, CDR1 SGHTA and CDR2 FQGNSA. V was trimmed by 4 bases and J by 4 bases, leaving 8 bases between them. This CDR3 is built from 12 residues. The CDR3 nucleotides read TGTGCCAGCAGCTCCACTGGGTACGAGCAGTACTTC. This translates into CASSSTGYEQYF.

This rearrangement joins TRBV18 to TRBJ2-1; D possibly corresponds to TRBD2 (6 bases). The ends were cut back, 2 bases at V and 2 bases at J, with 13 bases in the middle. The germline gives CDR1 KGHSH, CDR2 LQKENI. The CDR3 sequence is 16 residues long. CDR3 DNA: TGTGCCAGCTCACCAGTTCCCGGGGGAGCCTACAATGAGCAGTTCTTC. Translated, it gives CASSPVPGGAYNEQFF.

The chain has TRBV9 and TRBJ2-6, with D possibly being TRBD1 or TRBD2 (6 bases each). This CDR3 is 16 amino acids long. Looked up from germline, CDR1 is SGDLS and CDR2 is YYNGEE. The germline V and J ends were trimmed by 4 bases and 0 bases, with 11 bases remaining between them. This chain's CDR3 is CASSRGPNSGANVLTF. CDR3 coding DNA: TGTGCCAGCAGCCGGGGGCCCAACTCTGGGGCCAACGTCCTGACTTTC.

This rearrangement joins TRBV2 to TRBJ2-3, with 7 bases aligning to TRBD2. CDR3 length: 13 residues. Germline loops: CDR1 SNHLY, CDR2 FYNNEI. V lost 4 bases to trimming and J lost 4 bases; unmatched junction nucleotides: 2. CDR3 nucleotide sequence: TGTGCCAGCAGTGTCGCGGGGGCAGATACGCAGTATTTT. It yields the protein CASSVAGADTQYF.

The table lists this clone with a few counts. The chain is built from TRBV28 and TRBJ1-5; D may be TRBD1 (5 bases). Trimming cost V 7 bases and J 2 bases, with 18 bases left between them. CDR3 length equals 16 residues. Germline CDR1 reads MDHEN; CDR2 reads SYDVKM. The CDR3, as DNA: TGTGCCAGCACCTCGCTCAGGGTTTCGGGCAATCAGCCCCAGCATTTT. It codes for CASTSLRVSGNQPQHF.

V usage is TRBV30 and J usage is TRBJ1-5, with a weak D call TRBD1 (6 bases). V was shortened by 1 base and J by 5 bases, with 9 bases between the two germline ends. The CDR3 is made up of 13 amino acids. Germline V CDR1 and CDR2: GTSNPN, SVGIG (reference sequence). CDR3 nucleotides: TGTGCCTGGAGTGCAGGGGATCATCAGCCCCAGCATTTT. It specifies CAWSAGDHQPQHF.

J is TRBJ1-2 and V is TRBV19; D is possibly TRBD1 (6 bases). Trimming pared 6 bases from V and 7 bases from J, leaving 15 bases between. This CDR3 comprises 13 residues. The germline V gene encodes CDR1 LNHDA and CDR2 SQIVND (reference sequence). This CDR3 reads CASSTDSVSGYTF. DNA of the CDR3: TGTGCCAGTAGCACGGACAGTGTTAGTGGCTACACCTTC.

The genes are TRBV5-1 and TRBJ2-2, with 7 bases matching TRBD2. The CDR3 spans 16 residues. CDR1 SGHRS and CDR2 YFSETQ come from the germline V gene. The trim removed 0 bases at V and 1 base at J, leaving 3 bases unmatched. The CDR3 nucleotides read TGCGCCAGCAGCTTGGAATTAGCGGGGAACACCGGGGAGCTGTTTTTT. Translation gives CASSLELAGNTGELFF.

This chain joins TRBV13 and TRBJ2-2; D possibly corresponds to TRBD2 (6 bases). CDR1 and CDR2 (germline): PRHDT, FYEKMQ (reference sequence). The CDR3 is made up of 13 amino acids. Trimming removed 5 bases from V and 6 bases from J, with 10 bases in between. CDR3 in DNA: TGTGCCAGCAGCCCTCGGGGGTCCGGGGAGCTGTTTTTT. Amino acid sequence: CASSPRGSGELFF.

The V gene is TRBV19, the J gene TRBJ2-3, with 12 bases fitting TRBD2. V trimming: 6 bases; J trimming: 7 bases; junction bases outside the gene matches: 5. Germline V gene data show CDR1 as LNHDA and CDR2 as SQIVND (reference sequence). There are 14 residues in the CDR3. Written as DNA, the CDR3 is TGTGCCAGTAGCGGACTAGCGGGAACTAATACGCAGTATTTT. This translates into CASSGLAGTNTQYF.

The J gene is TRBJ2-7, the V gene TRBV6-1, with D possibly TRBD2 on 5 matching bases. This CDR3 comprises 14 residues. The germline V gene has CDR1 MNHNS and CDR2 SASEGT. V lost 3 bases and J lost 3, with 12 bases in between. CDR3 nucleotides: TGTGCCAGCAGTGAGTTGACGGGATTCTACGAGCAGTACTTC. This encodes CASSELTGFYEQYF.

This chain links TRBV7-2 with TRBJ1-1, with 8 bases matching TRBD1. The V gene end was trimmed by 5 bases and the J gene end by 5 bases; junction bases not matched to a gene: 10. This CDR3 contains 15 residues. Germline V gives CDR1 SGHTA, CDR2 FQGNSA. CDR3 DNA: TGTGCCAGCAGCCCCGCCCCCAACAGGGGGACTGAAGCTTTCTTT. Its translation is CASSPAPNRGTEAFF. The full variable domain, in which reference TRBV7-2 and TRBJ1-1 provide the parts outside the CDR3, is GAGVSQSPSNKVTEKGKDVELRCDPISGHTALYWYRQSLGQGLEFLIYFQGNSAPDKSGLPSDRFSAERTGGSVSTLTIQRTQQEDSAVYLCASSPAPNRGTEAFFGQGTRLTVV.

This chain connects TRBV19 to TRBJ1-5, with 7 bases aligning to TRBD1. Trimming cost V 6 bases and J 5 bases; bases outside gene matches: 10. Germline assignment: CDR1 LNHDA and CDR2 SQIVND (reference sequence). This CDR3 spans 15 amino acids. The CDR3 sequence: CASRGQDIGYQPQHF. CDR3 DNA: TGTGCCAGTAGAGGACAGGATATAGGATATCAGCCCCAGCATTTT. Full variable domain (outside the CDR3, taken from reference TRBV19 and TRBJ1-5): DGGITQSPKYLFRKEGQNVTLSCEQNLNHDAMYWYRQDPGQGLRLIYYSQIVNDFQKGDIAEGYSVSREKKESFPLTVTSAQKNPTAFYLCASRGQDIGYQPQHFGDGTRLSIL.